These 27 T cell receptor beta chains came from one sample sequenced in a study of blood T cell repertoires in COVID-19. Method: immunoSEQ multiplex PCR; TCRdb's copy keeps in-frame clones and lacks some. The sample shows fewer than 150,000 clones, about 85% of them seen only once. Sequencing input: peripheral blood. These receptors came from a human donor in a cohort sampled during active COVID-19.

This clone occurred once. The rearrangement joins TRBV20-1 to TRBJ2-5, with 11 bases matching TRBD2. The CDR3 covers 15 residues. V was pared by 3 bases and J by 2 bases, with 5 bases of the junction left unmatched. Germline V gene data show CDR1 as DFQATT and CDR2 as SNEGSKA (reference sequence). The CDR3 DNA sequence: TGCAGTGCTAGTGCTCCTAGCGGGGGGCAAGAGACCCAGTACTTC. Its translation is CSASAPSGGQETQYF.

The V gene is TRBV6-2 or TRBV6-3, the J gene TRBJ2-7; D is possibly TRBD2 (6 bases). Germline-derived CDR1 and CDR2 are MNHEY and SVGEGT. The CDR3 runs to 14 residues. V lost 2 bases to trimming and J lost 3 bases, with 11 bases between them. The DNA for the CDR3 is TGTGCCAGCAGTTACAGGGAGGAACTCTACGAGCAGTACTTC. Protein product: CASSYREELYEQYF.

This chain connects TRBV6-5 to TRBJ1-4; D is possibly TRBD1 (5 bases). V was trimmed by 8 bases and J by 8 bases, leaving 15 bases between them. The CDR3 is 13 residues long. Germline V gene sequence: CDR1 MNHEY, CDR2 SVGAGI. Written as DNA, the CDR3 is TGTGCCAGCCGGCCAGGGAGGCACGAAAAACTGTTTTTT. Residues: CASRPGRHEKLFF.

The rearrangement joins TRBV18 to TRBJ2-2; 9 nucleotides match TRBD2. Germline lookup yields CDR1 KGHSH and CDR2 LQKENI. The junction had 8 bases not matched to a gene; V was cut back by 3 bases and J by 3 bases. The CDR3 length is 17 residues. CDR3 coding DNA: TGTGCCAGCTCACCTCGCACGACTAGCGGCGACACCGGGGAGCTGTTTTTT. This codes for CASSPRTTSGDTGELFF.

Here the CDR3 DNA reads TGTGCCAGTAGTAGCCCGGGGGGAAAAGAGACCCAGTACTTC. This sequence encodes CASSSPGGKETQYF. V and J are TRBV19 and TRBJ2-5, with 7 nucleotides matching TRBD2. V lost 4 bases and J lost 3; bases outside the gene matches: 5. The CDR3 runs to 14 residues. Germline V gene lookup returns CDR1 LNHDA and CDR2 SQIVND (reference sequence).

V usage is TRBV7-6 and J usage is TRBJ1-1; D may be TRBD1 (6 bases). V was pared by 1 base and J by 4 bases, with 13 bases between. CDR1 and CDR2 (germline): SGHVS, FNYEAQ. CDR3 length: 15 residues. CDR3 amino acids: CASSLGSTGSTEAFF. The CDR3 DNA reads TGTGCCAGCAGCTTAGGGTCCACAGGGTCCACTGAAGCTTTCTTT.

The chain joins TRBV6-5 to TRBJ2-5; 9 bases align to TRBD1. The CDR3 totals 15 residues. Germline V gene lookup returns CDR1 MNHEY and CDR2 SVGAGI. Germline trimming cut 6 bases from V and 4 bases from J; bases unmatched to any gene: 9. DNA for the CDR3: TGTGCCAGCAGCAATTCCTACAGGGGGCGAGAGACCCAGTACTTC. Residues: CASSNSYRGRETQYF.

V and J are TRBV9 and TRBJ1-2; the match to TRBD1 covers 8 bases. Germline V CDR1 and CDR2: SGDLS, YYNGEE. V lost 3 bases to trimming and J lost 4 bases; unmatched junction nucleotides: 8. The CDR3 covers 15 residues. The CDR3, as DNA: TGTGCCAGCAGCGAGAACCCCGGGACAGGCTATGGCTACACCTTC. Encoded protein: CASSENPGTGYGYTF.

V is TRBV6-6 and J is TRBJ1-5; TRBD1 matches at 9 bases. Germline V lookup: CDR1 MNHNY, CDR2 SVGAGI (reference sequence). The CDR3 spans 16 residues. J gave up 5 bases and V 5 bases, and 10 bases lay outside the gene matches. CDR3 DNA sequence: TGTGCCAGCAGTGCGAGAGGGACAGGGACAGATCAGCCCCAGCATTTT. This translates into CASSARGTGTDQPQHF.

V and J are TRBV5-1 and TRBJ2-3; perhaps TRBD1 as D (5 bases). The V gene's germline CDR1 is SGHRS and CDR2 YFSETQ. V dropped 0 bases and J dropped 1 base, with 9 bases sitting between them. This CDR3 comprises 15 residues. This CDR3 is CASSLALGGTDTQYF. The DNA of the CDR3 is TGCGCCAGCAGCTTGGCCCTAGGGGGCACAGATACGCAGTATTTT. Supplemented by reference TRBV5-1 and TRBJ2-3, the full variable domain reads KAGVTQTPRYLIKTRGQQVTLSCSPISGHRSVSWYQQTPGQGLQFLFEYFSETQRNKGNFPGRFSGRQFSNSRSEMNVSTLELGDSALYLCASSLALGGTDTQYFGPGTRLTVL.

This clone has a single count. V and J are TRBV12-3 or TRBV12-4 and TRBJ2-7; D unclear. V dropped 6 bases and J dropped 3 bases, with 9 bases sitting between them. The CDR3 totals 12 residues. This CDR3 reads CASSRYRYEQYF. In DNA form, the CDR3 reads TGTGCCAGCAGCCGCTATCGCTACGAGCAGTACTTC.

J is TRBJ1-1 and V is TRBV5-1; 10 bases agree with TRBD1. The junction had 4 bases not matched to a gene; V was cut back by 4 bases and J by 1 base. This CDR3 has 15 residues. The V gene's germline CDR1 is SGHRS and CDR2 YFSETQ. DNA of the CDR3: TGCGCCAGCAGCCCGGGACAGGGGACGAACACTGAAGCTTTCTTT. Translation gives CASSPGQGTNTEAFF.

The V and J genes are TRBV21-1 and TRBJ2-7; the table's TRBD2 call for D was not verified on the DNA. TRBV21-1 corresponds to a pseudogene. The CDR3 spans 19 residues. CDR3 in amino acids: CASSKHFRPPKREEAEQYF. CDR3 coding DNA: TGTGCCAGCAGCAAACACTTCCGTCCTCCTAAGCGGGAGGAGGCCGAGCAGTACTTC.

This clone was detected only once. The rearrangement links TRBV7-2 to TRBJ1-2, with TRBD1 as a possible D gene (5 bases). V gave up 6 bases and J gave up 3 bases, with 17 bases separating them. The germline V gene has CDR1 SGHTA and CDR2 FQGNSA. This CDR3 comprises 15 residues. CDR3 DNA: TGTGCCAGCAGTTTCTCCTATGGGGGGGACTATGGCTACACCTTC. This codes for CASSFSYGGDYGYTF.

The chain combines TRBV20-1 with TRBJ2-5; TRBD2 agrees at 9 bases. The V segment lost 3 bases and the J segment 5 bases; nucleotides outside the gene matches: 7. Germline V lookup: CDR1 DFQATT, CDR2 SNEGSKA (reference sequence). The CDR3 is 14 amino acids. The CDR3 sequence is CSASPGLARETQYF. CDR3 in DNA: TGCAGTGCTAGTCCGGGACTAGCACGTGAGACCCAGTACTTC.

The genes are TRBV14 and TRBJ2-5; TRBD2 aligns across 7 bases. The CDR3 contains 14 residues. With 3 bases clipped from V and 9 bases from J, the junction kept 10 bases outside the gene matches. Germline V gives CDR1 SGHDN, CDR2 FVKESK. The CDR3 reads CASSQAGAPKAQYF. The DNA for the CDR3 is TGTGCCAGCAGCCAGGCGGGAGCCCCCAAGGCCCAGTACTTC.

The rearrangement joins TRBV2 to TRBJ1-2; D is ambiguous. Trimming took 5 bases from V and 4 from J, leaving 8 bases between them. The CDR3 is 12 amino acids. Germline loops: CDR1 SNHLY, CDR2 FYNNEI. CDR3 region: CASSRLTYGYTF. CDR3 coding DNA: TGTGCCAGCAGTCGACTGACCTATGGCTACACCTTC. The full variable domain, with the rest looked up from reference TRBV2 and TRBJ1-2, is EPEVTQTPSHQVTQMGQEVILRCVPISNHLYFYWYRQILGQKVEFLVSFYNNEISEKSEIFDDQFSVERPDGSNFTLKIRSTKLEDSAMYFCASSRLTYGYTFGSGTRLTVV.

The rearrangement uses TRBV3-1 (or the pseudogene TRBV3-2) and TRBJ2-5, with D possibly TRBD2 on 5 matching bases. The CDR3 spans 15 residues. The V gene lost 2 bases and the J gene lost 1 base, with 11 bases spanning the gap. Germline assignment: CDR1 LGHDT and CDR2 YNNKEL (reference sequence). The CDR3 DNA follows: TGTGCCAGCAGCCAAAGGACTGGCGGCCAAGAGACCCAGTACTTC. It yields the protein CASSQRTGGQETQYF.

V usage is TRBV19 and J usage is TRBJ1-5; 7 bases agree with TRBD1. This CDR3 spans 14 amino acids. Germline CDR1 is LNHDA and CDR2 is SQIVND (reference sequence). Trimming cost V 3 bases and J 3 bases; bases outside gene matches: 2. The CDR3: CASSMGQSNQPQHF. CDR3 DNA: TGTGCCAGTAGTATGGGACAGTCCAATCAGCCCCAGCATTTT.

J is TRBJ2-3 and V is TRBV7-2; TRBD1 aligns across 11 bases. CDR3 length: 14 amino acids. The V and J ends lost 5 bases and 5 bases, in that order; junction bases with no gene match: 3. The germline V gene has CDR1 SGHTA and CDR2 FQGNSA. The chain's CDR3 is CASSPGTGGDTQYF. CDR3 DNA sequence: TGTGCCAGCAGCCCCGGGACAGGGGGAGATACGCAGTATTTT.

The V gene is TRBV18, the J gene TRBJ2-7; no definite D call. The germline CDR1 and CDR2 sequences are KGHSH and LQKENI. This CDR3 region has 13 residues. The V and J ends lost 3 bases and 3 bases respectively, with 9 bases between them. This CDR3 is CASSPQVGYEQYF. DNA of the CDR3: TGTGCCAGCTCACCCCAGGTCGGCTACGAGCAGTACTTC.

Notes on this clone: Other DNA sequences in this sample translate to the same CDR3. V usage is TRBV2 and J usage is TRBJ2-1; 11 nucleotides align to TRBD2. Losses at the gene ends were 5 bases for V and 4 bases for J; bases not matched to a gene: 4. The CDR3 sequence is 15 residues long. Germline V lookup: CDR1 SNHLY, CDR2 FYNNEI. In nucleotides, the CDR3 is TGTGCCAGCAGTCCGCTAGCGGGGGGTTACAATGAGCAGTTCTTC. Residues: CASSPLAGGYNEQFF.

This clone occurred a few times. The J gene is TRBJ2-1, the V gene TRBV28, with unresolved D. Trimming shortened V by 6 bases and J by 9 bases, and 12 bases separated the two germline ends. The germline CDR1 and CDR2 sequences are MDHEN and SYDVKM. This CDR3 is 12 amino acids long. The CDR3 loop is CASSWADFEQFF. As DNA, the CDR3 is TGTGCCAGCAGCTGGGCAGATTTTGAGCAGTTCTTC.

The chain is built from TRBV24-1 and TRBJ2-3; 10 bases are shared with TRBD2. The CDR3 sequence is 17 residues long. The germline gives CDR1 KGHDR, CDR2 SFDVKD. J lost 4 bases, V lost 4 bases, and 10 bases had no gene match. The CDR3 region has the DNA TGTGCCACCAGTGACCGGTTCTCTAGCGGGAGCGCAGATACGCAGTATTTT. Translation gives CATSDRFSSGSADTQYF.

A few counts support this clone. V gene TRBV5-1 combines with J gene TRBJ2-7, with a tentative D call TRBD2 (6 bases). This CDR3 comprises 15 residues. V lost 5 bases, J lost 4 bases, and 19 bases lay in between. The germline gives CDR1 SGHRS, CDR2 YFSETQ. The CDR3 loop is CASRQATAGLYEQYF. The CDR3 region has the DNA TGCGCCAGCAGGCAAGCTACGGCGGGGCTGTACGAGCAGTACTTC.

V usage is TRBV10-1 and J usage is TRBJ2-1; 7 positions match TRBD1. With 7 bases clipped from V and 2 bases from J, the junction kept 8 bases outside the gene matches. The CDR3 has 15 amino acids. Germline V gene lookup returns CDR1 WNHNN and CDR2 SYGVQD (reference sequence). The CDR3: CASTSEGQPYNEQFF. The CDR3 DNA reads TGCGCCAGCACCTCCGAGGGACAGCCCTACAATGAGCAGTTCTTC.

The V gene is TRBV4-1, the J gene TRBJ2-3, with TRBD2 matching 11 bases. V dropped 0 bases and J dropped 1; count of bases not matched to a gene: 6. CDR3 size: 18 residues. Per the germline V gene, CDR1 is MGHRA and CDR2 is YSYEKL. The CDR3 loop reads CASSQETSGRWGTDTQYF. CDR3 in DNA: TGCGCCAGCAGCCAAGAAACTAGCGGGAGATGGGGCACAGATACGCAGTATTTT.